This TCR beta chain was identified in a study of cytomegalovirus exposure and HLA in healthy donors (dated by TCRdb to 2017 to 2019). Study-wide context: The 550 to 750 repertoires of the first cohort and the roughly 120 validation repertoires were produced on the same platform, according to a later analysis. Along with the approximately 700-subject first cohort, a separate validation cohort of 120 different subjects was used. The study aimed to test whether cataloging public T cell receptors could reveal signatures of past pathogen exposure. To predict cytomegalovirus infection status, the study brought together high-throughput TCR immunosequencing, statistical association of individual TCRs with disease status, and machine learning. Study-wide conclusions, independent of this receptor: According to the authors, the approach could potentially be generalized to other disease states and immunological phenotypes. Most TCR sequences were observed very rarely across donors, whereas some public TCRs were present in many individuals. A later analysis lacked HLA typing for the validation cohort, so it scored co-occurrence in that cohort across all 120 or so repertoires. Three of the identified cytomegalovirus-associated TCR beta chains were confirmed in vitro to be specific for cytomegalovirus antigens. Cytomegalovirus status was reported to be diagnosed by the classifier with high specificity and sensitivity in both the original and validation cohorts. The study gave a list of 150 to 200 TCR beta chains associated with cytomegalovirus. A later analysis found that TCRs clustered in the first cohort also tended to co-occur in the roughly 120 validation repertoires, with about 94% of cluster scores above 0.

Regarding this clone: The specificity of this receptor is unknown. No qualities accompany the bases; no much larger clone lies one base away.

The CDR3 goes from the cysteine to the phenylalanine over 14 residues. The DNA shown is the 42-base CDR3, in frame from base 1. V was cut back by 7 bases and J by 0 bases, leaving a gap of 13 bases between them. The donors belonged to the validation cohort of approximately 130 subjects, which was separate from the 666-subject first cohort. The library relied on the immunoSEQ multiplex PCR assay. The original pipeline was this. A statistical classification framework was built to diagnose cytomegalovirus status from the catalog of TCR beta chain sequences. The immuneACCESS repertoire file appears here via TCRdb, limited to in-frame rearrangements. These files lack a portion of the clones; in checked studies, under half of the deficit traces to unresolved V genes, and the cause of the others is not known. V, J and clone size reflect that table, while D and trimming were determined from the DNA. Across this sample there are 150,000 to 200,000 clones, with about 81% seen only once. Clones ranked in the top ten supply 0.95% to 1.5% of the sample.

The sample consisted of PBMCs. The sequence derives from a woman aged 25-40 years in good health and CMV-seronegative. The chain is assembled from TRBV6-7 and TRBJ2-7; the D gene is perhaps TRBD1, from 6 matching bases. TRBV6-7 is an ORF, with its function uncertain. The base sequence is TGTGCCAGCACCCGGGACAATACCTCCTACGAGCAGTACTTC. The resulting protein is CASTRDNTSYEQYF.